The rows below give T cell receptor beta chains drawn from one sample of a study of blood T cell repertoires in COVID-19. Sequenced by immunoSEQ multiplex PCR; TCRdb stores in-frame clones only, minus some. Of more than 150,000 clones listed, 85% to 90% were seen once; the top ten hold 0.99%. Input material: peripheral blood. These TCRs come from a man aged 18-30 years with acute or convalescent COVID-19. Each CDR3 is given with its conserved first and last residue.

V gene: TRBV5-8; J gene: TRBJ1-5; CDR3 protein: CASSSRQGLSNQPQHF
V gene: TRBV7-9; J gene: TRBJ2-1; CDR3 protein: CASVSGTGPLGEQFF
V gene: TRBV3-1/TRBV3-2; J gene: TRBJ1-2; CDR3 protein: CASSQEMWREDGYTF
V gene: TRBV4-1; J gene: TRBJ1-2; CDR3 protein: CASSQDAHPQGANGYTF
V gene: TRBV11-2; J gene: TRBJ1-4; CDR3 protein: CASSLDLLQGGTNEKLFF
V gene: TRBV11-3; J gene: TRBJ2-1; CDR3 protein: CASSFLGGDSYNEQFF
V gene: TRBV6-5; J gene: TRBJ2-2; CDR3 protein: CASSYGTARAGELFF
V gene: TRBV6-1; J gene: TRBJ2-7; CDR3 protein: CASSEEGLYLYEQYF
V gene: TRBV27; J gene: TRBJ1-1; CDR3 protein: CASSHGTGNTEAFF
V gene: TRBV5-4; J gene: TRBJ1-5; CDR3 protein: CASSSGPGVDQPQHF